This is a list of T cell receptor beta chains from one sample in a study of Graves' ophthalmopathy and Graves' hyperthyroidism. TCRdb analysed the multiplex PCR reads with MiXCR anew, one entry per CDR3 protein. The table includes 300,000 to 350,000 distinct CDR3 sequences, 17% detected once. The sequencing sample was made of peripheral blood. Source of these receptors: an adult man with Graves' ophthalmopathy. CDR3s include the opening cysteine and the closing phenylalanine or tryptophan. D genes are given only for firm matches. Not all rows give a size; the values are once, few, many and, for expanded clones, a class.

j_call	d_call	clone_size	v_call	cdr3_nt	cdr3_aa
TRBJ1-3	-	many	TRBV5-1	TGCGCCAGCAGCGGGGGGACTCCTGGAAACACCATATATTTT	CASSGGTPGNTIYF
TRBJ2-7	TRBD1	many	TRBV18	TGTGCCAGCTCACCCGGACAGGGGGTGGGCGAGCAGTACTTC	CASSPGQGVGEQYF
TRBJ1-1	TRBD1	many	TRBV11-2	TGTGCCAGCAGCTTAGGGGGGACAGACACTGAAGCTTTCTTT	CASSLGGTDTEAFF
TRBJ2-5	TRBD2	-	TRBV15	TGTGCCACCAGCCGGACTAGCGGGAGGTATCAAGAGACCCAGTACTTC	CATSRTSGRYQETQYF
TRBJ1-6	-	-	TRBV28	TGTGCCAGCACCCCCTTGGCTGGGGGGCAGGATTCACCCCTCCACTTT	CASTPLAGGQDSPLHF
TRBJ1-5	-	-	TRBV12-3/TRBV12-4	TGTGCCAGCAGTGACACAGGGAGCGCGTATCAGCCCCAGCATTTT	CASSDTGSAYQPQHF
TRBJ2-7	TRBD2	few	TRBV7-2	TGTGCCAGCAGCGGTACCGGGACTAGATACTACGAGCAGTACTTC	CASSGTGTRYYEQYF
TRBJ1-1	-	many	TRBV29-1	TGCAGCGTTGAGATTATGGGCGTTGAAGCTTTCTTT	CSVEIMGVEAFF
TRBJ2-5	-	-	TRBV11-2	TGTGCCAGCAGCTTAGAATTGGCGGGCTTGGAGACCCAGTACTTC	CASSLELAGLETQYF
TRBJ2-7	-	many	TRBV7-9	TGTGCCAGCAGCTTAGAGGACAGCCACGAGCAGTACTTC	CASSLEDSHEQYF
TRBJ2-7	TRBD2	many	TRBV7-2	TGTGCCAGCAGCCGAGACGGACTAGCGGGAGGGCTGGGCGAGCAGTACTTC	CASSRDGLAGGLGEQYF
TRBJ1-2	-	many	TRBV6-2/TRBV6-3	TGTGCCAGCAGAGCCCCAGCGGGATCCTATGGCTACACCTTC	CASRAPAGSYGYTF
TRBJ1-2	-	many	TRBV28	TGTGCCAGCAGTTTGAGATACCGGGGTCGAATCTATGGCTACACCTTC	CASSLRYRGRIYGYTF
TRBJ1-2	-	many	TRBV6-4	TGTGCCAGCAGTGACTCGGGACGACCCTATGGCTACACCTTC	CASSDSGRPYGYTF
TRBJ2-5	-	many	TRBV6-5	TGTGCCAGCAGTTACTGGAACAGGGGGGGGTTAGAGACCCAGTACTTC	CASSYWNRGGLETQYF
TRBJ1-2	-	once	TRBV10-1	TGCGCCAGCAGTTCGGAGGGGTTGCGTGGCTACACCTTC	CASSSEGLRGYTF
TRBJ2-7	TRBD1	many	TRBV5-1	TGCGCCAGCAGCTCGTCAACAGGGGGCGGGAACGAGCAGTACTTC	CASSSSTGGGNEQYF
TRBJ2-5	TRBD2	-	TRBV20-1	TGCAGTGCTAGATCGACTAGCGGGAACCCAGAGACCCAGTACTTC	CSARSTSGNPETQYF
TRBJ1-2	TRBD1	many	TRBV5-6	TGTGCCAGCAGCCTACTATGGGACAGGGCTAACTATGGCTACACCTTC	CASSLLWDRANYGYTF
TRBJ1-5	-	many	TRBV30	TGTGCCTGGAGCGGCGGACAGAGCAATCAGCCCCAGCATTTT	CAWSGGQSNQPQHF
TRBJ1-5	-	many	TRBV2	TGTGCCAGCAGTGAATATCCCGGGGATTCTCAGCCCCAGCATTTT	CASSEYPGDSQPQHF
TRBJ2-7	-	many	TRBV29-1	TGCAGCGTTGGCATCCGGAGGGGACCGCTCTACGAGCAGTACTTC	CSVGIRRGPLYEQYF
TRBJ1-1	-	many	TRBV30	TGTGCCTGGAGTCTTGAACAGGGAGCTGAAGCTTTCTTT	CAWSLEQGAEAFF
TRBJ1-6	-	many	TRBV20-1	TGCAGTGCTGCCAACCAGGGAACTAGGCGGAATAATTCACCCCTCCACTTT	CSAANQGTRRNNSPLHF
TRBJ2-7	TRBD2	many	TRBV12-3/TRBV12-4	TGTGCCAGCAGTCCCAGCGGGGGGGACTACGAGCAGTACTTC	CASSPSGGDYEQYF
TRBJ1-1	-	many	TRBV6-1	TGTGCCAGCAGTGAACCCAGAACTGAAGCTTTCTTT	CASSEPRTEAFF
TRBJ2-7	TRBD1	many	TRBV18	TGTGCCAGCTCACCAGGGACAGATACCTACGAGCAGTACTTC	CASSPGTDTYEQYF
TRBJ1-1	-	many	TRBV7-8	TGTGCCAGCAGCTTAGGGGACACCCCGAATACTGAAGCTTTCTTT	CASSLGDTPNTEAFF
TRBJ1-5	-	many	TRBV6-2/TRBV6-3	TGTGCCAGCGGTCGGGGGGGCCTCTCGGATCAGCCCCAGCATTTT	CASGRGGLSDQPQHF
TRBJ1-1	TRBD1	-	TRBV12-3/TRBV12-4	TGTGCCAGCAGCCCGGGACAGGGGAGCGTGAACACTGAAGCTTTCTTT	CASSPGQGSVNTEAFF
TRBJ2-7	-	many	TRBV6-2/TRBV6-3	TGTGCCAGCAGTTACGACGATGCCGGGTCCTACGAGCAGTACTTC	CASSYDDAGSYEQYF
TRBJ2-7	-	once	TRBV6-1	TGTGCCAGCAAAGACCAAAATGGCTACGTGCAGTACTTC	CASKDQNGYVQYF
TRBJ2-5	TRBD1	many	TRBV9	TGTGCCAGCAGCCCGAGCCCGGGACAGGGTGTGGAGACCCAGTACTTC	CASSPSPGQGVETQYF
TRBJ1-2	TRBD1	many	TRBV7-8	TGTGCCAGCAGCTTGGATACAGGGGTAGGAGGCTACACCTTC	CASSLDTGVGGYTF
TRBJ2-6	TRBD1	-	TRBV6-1	TGTGCCAGCAGTACAGGGGGAACTCTCGCTGGGGCCAACGTCCTGACTTTC	CASSTGGTLAGANVLTF
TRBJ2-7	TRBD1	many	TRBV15	TGTGCCACCAAAGACAGGGGCGAGCAGTACTTC	CATKDRGEQYF
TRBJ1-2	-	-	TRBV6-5	TGTGCCAGCATGTTCTCACGGGGGTATGGCTACACCTTC	CASMFSRGYGYTF